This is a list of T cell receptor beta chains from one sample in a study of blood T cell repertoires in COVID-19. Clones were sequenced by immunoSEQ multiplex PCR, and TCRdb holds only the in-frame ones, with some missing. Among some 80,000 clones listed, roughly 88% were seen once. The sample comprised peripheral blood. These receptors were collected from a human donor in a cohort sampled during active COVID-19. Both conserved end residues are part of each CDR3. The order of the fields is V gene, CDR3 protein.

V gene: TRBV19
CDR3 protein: CASSRTVDGSPLHF

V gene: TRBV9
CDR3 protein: CASSPGDYLDETSQFF

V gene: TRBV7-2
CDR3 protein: CASSSVPGEPYEQYF

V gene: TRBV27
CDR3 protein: CASSLFGLAGGGIDTQYF

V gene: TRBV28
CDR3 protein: CASSPRRGLNTEAFF

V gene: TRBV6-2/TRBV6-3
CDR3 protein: CASSYPQAGGSSYNEQFF

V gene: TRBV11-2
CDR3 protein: CASREPGLAGGTDTQYF

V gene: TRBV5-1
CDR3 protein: CASLEGQGYTGELFF

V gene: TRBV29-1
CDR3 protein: CSVDREEYNEQFF

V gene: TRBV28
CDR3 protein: CASRTDRIQPQHF

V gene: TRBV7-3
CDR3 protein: CASSLIGSGETQYF

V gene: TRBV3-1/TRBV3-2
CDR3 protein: CASSPLPSGGPEETQYF

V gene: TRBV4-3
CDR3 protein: CASSQDPRLLSLEAFF